Shown below are 16 T cell receptor beta chains from a single sample sequenced in a study of T cell changes during pregnancy in multiple sclerosis. Profiling relied on immunoSEQ multiplex PCR, and the TCRdb table lists in-frame clones only, not all of them. The sample includes some 79,000 clones, around 90% of them seen just once. The specimen comprised CD4+ T cells from peripheral blood mononuclear cells, sampled in the second trimester of pregnancy. These receptors were taken from a female donor with multiple sclerosis, enrolled in a pregnancy study.

The chain has TRBV2 and TRBJ1-1, with 8 bases matching TRBD1. J lost 2 bases, V lost 1 base, and 9 bases had no gene match. Germline V CDR1 and CDR2: SNHLY, FYNNEI. The CDR3 is 17 amino acids. CDR3 sequence: CASSEVGDRTLNTEAFF. The CDR3 nucleotides are TGTGCCAGCAGTGAAGTGGGGGACAGGACCTTAAACACTGAAGCTTTCTTT.

V usage is TRBV4-3 and J usage is TRBJ2-1; 10 bases align to TRBD2. Germline V gene lookup returns CDR1 LGHNA and CDR2 YSLEER. The CDR3 loop spans 17 amino acids. V gave up 1 base and J gave up 10 bases; unmatched junction bases: 13. CDR3 in amino acids: CASSQAGTSAVDVEQFF. DNA for the CDR3: TGCGCCAGCAGCCAAGCCGGGACTAGCGCGGTAGACGTGGAGCAGTTCTTC.

The rearrangement links TRBV6-5 to TRBJ1-1; no definite D call. CDR3 length: 13 residues. Germline V lookup: CDR1 MNHEY, CDR2 SVGAGI. V shed 5 bases and J shed 2 bases, with 9 bases lying between them. The CDR3 region has the DNA TGTGCCAGCAGTAGAGACTCAAACACTGAAGCTTTCTTT. Its protein product is CASSRDSNTEAFF.

The chain recombines TRBV19 with TRBJ2-2; 8 bases match TRBD2. The CDR3 has 15 residues. Per germline, CDR1 LNHDA and CDR2 SQIVND (reference sequence). Unmatched junction bases numbered 5, after V lost 3 bases and J lost 5 bases. CDR3: CASSMRGAGTGELFF. DNA for the CDR3: TGTGCCAGTAGTATGCGGGGGGCCGGGACCGGGGAGCTGTTTTTT.

The rearrangement uses TRBV29-1 and TRBJ1-1; D might be TRBD1 (6 bases). The CDR3 length is 15 residues. Deletions cut 3 bases from V and 2 bases from J, with 16 bases between. The germline gives CDR1 SQVTM, CDR2 ANQGSEA. CDR3 amino acids: CSVDWGRGGNTEAFF. DNA for the CDR3: TGCAGCGTTGATTGGGGGCGTGGGGGAAACACTGAAGCTTTCTTT.

The V gene is TRBV6-1, the J gene TRBJ2-5; TRBD1 matches at 8 bases. This CDR3 is built from 17 residues. With V trimmed by 4 bases and J by 6 bases, 16 bases remained unmatched. Germline loops: CDR1 MNHNS, CDR2 SASEGT. CDR3 nucleotide sequence: TGTGCCAGCAGTGCTAGCTCGACAGGGGAGGTCGGGAAGACCCAGTACTTC. Translating gives CASSASSTGEVGKTQYF.

The chain couples TRBV9 to TRBJ2-1, with 8 nucleotides matching TRBD2. This CDR3 has 16 residues. Germline CDR1 is SGDLS and CDR2 is YYNGEE. After removal of 0 bases from V and 4 bases from J, the junction contained 6 bases not matched to a gene. The CDR3 sequence: CASSVVGSGVYNEQFF. The CDR3 DNA reads as TGTGCCAGCAGCGTAGTCGGTAGCGGGGTGTACAATGAGCAGTTCTTC.

This chain connects TRBV6-6 to TRBJ2-3; 7 nucleotides agree with TRBD1. Trimming removed 7 bases from V and 4 bases from J; junction bases left unmatched: 5. Germline assignment: CDR1 MNHNY and CDR2 SVGAGI (reference sequence). CDR3 size: 13 residues. The chain's CDR3 is CASTQDRADTQYF. CDR3 coding DNA: TGTGCCAGCACCCAAGACAGGGCAGATACGCAGTATTTT.

This sequence joins TRBV18 and TRBJ2-7, with 7 bases matching TRBD1. V lost 2 bases, J lost 4 bases, and 8 bases stayed unmatched. The CDR3 contains 15 residues. Germline loops: CDR1 KGHSH, CDR2 LQKENI. CDR3 region: CASSPATGMGYEQYF. The CDR3 DNA follows: TGTGCCAGCTCACCAGCGACAGGGATGGGATACGAGCAGTACTTC.

This clone was counted only a few times. The chain joins TRBV7-6 to TRBJ1-1, with a tentative D call TRBD1 (6 bases). V lost 2 bases and J lost 5, with 15 bases in between. The CDR3 is 15 amino acids. CDR1 is SGHVS, CDR2 FNYEAQ, per germline. The CDR3 loop is CASSLSQGLGTEAFF. Here the CDR3 DNA reads TGTGCCAGCAGCTTAAGTCAGGGGCTAGGGACTGAAGCTTTCTTT.

This clone was detected only once. The chain joins TRBV6-5 to TRBJ2-5; D is perhaps TRBD2 (6 bases). The germline V gene encodes CDR1 MNHEY and CDR2 SVGAGI. This CDR3 is 14 amino acids long. V was clipped by 6 bases and J by 1 base, with 12 bases between them. CDR3 DNA sequence: TGTGCCAGCAGCCTAGGGACTGTCCAAGAGACCCAGTACTTC. Residues: CASSLGTVQETQYF.

Worth noting for this clone: The same CDR3 also results from other DNA sequences found in this sample. DNA for the CDR3: TGTGCCAGCAGCTTGGCCGGGACAGGGGTGTCCGGCTACACCTTC. It is translated as CASSLAGTGVSGYTF. V and J are TRBV7-9 and TRBJ1-2; the match to TRBD1 covers 10 bases. The CDR3 is made up of 15 amino acids. Trimming took 3 bases from V and 8 from J; bases not matched to a gene: 9. Germline V gene sequence: CDR1 SEHNR, CDR2 FQNEAQ (reference sequence).

This chain uses TRBV28 with TRBJ1-3, with TRBD1 identical over 8 bases. Germline V gene lookup returns CDR1 MDHEN and CDR2 SYDVKM. This CDR3 is built from 15 residues. V dropped 5 bases and J dropped 4; count of bases not matched to a gene: 7. The chain's CDR3 is CASSITGTGGNTIYF. CDR3 bases: TGTGCCAGCAGTATAACCGGGACAGGAGGAAACACCATATATTTT.

This clone was seen ten or more times. The chain combines TRBV30 with TRBJ2-2; 7 positions agree with TRBD2. V shed 4 bases and J 3 bases; nucleotides not matched to a gene: 2. Germline V gene lookup returns CDR1 GTSNPN and CDR2 SVGIG (reference sequence). This CDR3 contains 13 residues. The CDR3 DNA reads as TGTGCCTGGACTAGCGGCTACACCGGGGAGCTGTTTTTT. It is translated as CAWTSGYTGELFF.

The J gene is TRBJ1-6, the V gene TRBV7-2; D is unclear. This CDR3 is built from 14 residues. The germline V gene has CDR1 SGHTA and CDR2 FQGNSA. V was cut by 1 base and J by 14 bases, with 15 bases left in between. CDR3 loop: CASSLVESAQALHF. The CDR3 DNA reads TGTGCCAGCAGCTTAGTCGAGTCAGCCCAGGCCCTCCACTTT.

J is TRBJ1-1 and V is TRBV2; D remains unclear. The CDR3 is made up of 12 amino acids. CDR1 and CDR2 (germline): SNHLY, FYNNEI. The ends were cut back, 3 bases at V and 9 bases at J, with 11 bases in the middle. Here the CDR3 reads CASSDRKSKAFF. CDR3 nucleotides: TGTGCCAGCAGTGACAGGAAATCTAAAGCTTTCTTT.